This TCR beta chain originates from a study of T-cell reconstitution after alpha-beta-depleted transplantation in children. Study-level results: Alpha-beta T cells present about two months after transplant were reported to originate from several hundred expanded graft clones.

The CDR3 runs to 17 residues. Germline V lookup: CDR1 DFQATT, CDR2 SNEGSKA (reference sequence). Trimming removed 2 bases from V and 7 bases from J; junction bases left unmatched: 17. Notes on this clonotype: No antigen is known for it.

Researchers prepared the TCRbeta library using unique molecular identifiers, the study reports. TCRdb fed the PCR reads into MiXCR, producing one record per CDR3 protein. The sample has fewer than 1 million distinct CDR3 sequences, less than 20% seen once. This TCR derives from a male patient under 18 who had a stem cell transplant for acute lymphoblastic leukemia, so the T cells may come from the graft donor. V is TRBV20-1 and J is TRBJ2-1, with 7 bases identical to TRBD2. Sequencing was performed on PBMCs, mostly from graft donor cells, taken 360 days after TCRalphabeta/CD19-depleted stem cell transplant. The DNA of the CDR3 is TGCAGTGCTAGAAAAGGCGGGATCCGCCTGGGGGGGAATGAGCAGTTCTTC. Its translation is CSARKGGIRLGGNEQFF.